The next 21 T cell receptor beta chains were all read from a single sample in a study of blood T cell repertoires in COVID-19 (dated by TCRdb to 2018 to 2021). Receptor amplification or capture employed the immunoSEQ multiplex PCR assay. In TCRdb, the immuneACCESS table is reduced to in-frame sequences with V and J assigned. These tables do not hold every clone; where another copy was compared, an unresolved V gene accounts for under half, and the others remain unexplained. The sample data list under 250,000 clones, and almost 90% of these were observed just once. 1.3% to 1.5% of the sample goes to the ten largest clones. Specimen: peripheral blood. All receptors derive from a man older than 75 with acute or convalescent COVID-19.

The chain is built from TRBV19 and TRBJ1-5, with TRBD1 as a possible D gene (6 bases). Trimming removed 2 bases at V and 0 bases at J, with 11 bases between. Germline V gene lookup returns CDR1 LNHDA and CDR2 SQIVND (reference sequence). This CDR3 region has 16 residues. CDR3 sequence: CASSILGAFSNQPQHF. The DNA of the CDR3 is TGTGCCAGTAGTATACTGGGGGCCTTTAGCAATCAGCCCCAGCATTTT.

This clone was observed a handful of times. The sample carries other DNA sequences with the same CDR3. V usage is TRBV19 and J usage is TRBJ1-1, with TRBD1 matching 7 bases. The junction had 3 bases not matched to a gene; V was cut back by 5 bases and J by 3 bases. Germline V gene lookup returns CDR1 LNHDA and CDR2 SQIVND (reference sequence). The CDR3 totals 13 residues. The CDR3, as DNA: TGTGCCAGTAGTTCCACAGGGGACACTGAAGCTTTCTTT. This sequence encodes CASSSTGDTEAFF.

The chain has TRBV13 and TRBJ2-1; 12 nucleotides align to TRBD1. Germline V gives CDR1 PRHDT, CDR2 FYEKMQ (reference sequence). CDR3 length: 15 amino acids. V trimming: 5 bases; J trimming: 6 bases; junction bases outside the gene matches: 5. The CDR3 loop is CASSDRDRGLNEQFF. The CDR3 DNA sequence: TGTGCCAGCAGCGACCGGGACAGGGGGCTCAATGAGCAGTTCTTC. Supplemented by reference TRBV13 and TRBJ2-1, the full variable domain reads AAGVIQSPRHLIKEKRETATLKCYPIPRHDTVYWYQQGPGQDPQFLISFYEKMQSDKGSIPDRFSAQQFSDYHSELNMSSLELGDSALYFCASSDRDRGLNEQFFGPGTRLTVL.

The chain employs TRBV6-5 and TRBJ1-1; D call uncertain. This CDR3 spans 13 amino acids. Trimming removed 3 bases at V and 1 base at J, with 6 bases between. Germline V CDR1 and CDR2: MNHEY, SVGAGI. The CDR3 loop reads CASSYKRNTEAFF. The CDR3 DNA reads TGTGCCAGCAGTTATAAGAGGAACACTGAAGCTTTCTTT.

The chain is built from TRBV4-1 and TRBJ1-4; no clear D. This CDR3 is built from 15 residues. CDR1 MGHRA and CDR2 YSYEKL come from the germline V gene. V dropped 1 base and J dropped 6 bases, with 12 bases sitting between them. In nucleotides, the CDR3 is TGCGCCAGCAGCCAAGGGGCGGGAGAATATGAAAAACTGTTTTTT. Residues: CASSQGAGEYEKLFF.

The rearrangement links TRBV7-8 to TRBJ1-5, with a weak D call TRBD1 (6 bases). V shed 5 bases and J shed 7 bases, with 27 bases lying between them. CDR3 length: 18 residues. Germline assignment: CDR1 SGHVS and CDR2 FQNEAQ. Here the CDR3 reads CASSPAVEGLGARQPQHF. In DNA, the CDR3 is TGTGCCAGCAGCCCAGCAGTTGAGGGGCTGGGGGCCCGCCAGCCCCAGCATTTT.

The rearrangement joins TRBV10-2 to TRBJ2-3; possible D gene TRBD2, 6 bases. The V gene lost 3 bases and the J gene lost 4 bases, with 11 bases spanning the gap. This CDR3 spans 14 amino acids. Germline CDR1 is WSHSY and CDR2 is SAAADI. DNA for the CDR3: TGCGCCAGCAGTGACCGCCGGAGGGCAGATACGCAGTATTTT. It codes for CASSDRRRADTQYF.

This chain uses TRBV28 with TRBJ2-7; 8 bases are shared with TRBD2. Per germline, CDR1 MDHEN and CDR2 SYDVKM. The J segment lost 2 bases and the V segment lost 4 bases, leaving 10 bases of the junction unmatched. This CDR3 is 16 amino acids long. In DNA, the CDR3 is TGTGCCAGCAGTTCTCGGGAGGGCCTTATGACCTACGAGCAGTACTTC. Encoded protein: CASSSREGLMTYEQYF.

This clone came up once. The chain employs TRBV19 and TRBJ1-2, with D unclear. Germline loops: CDR1 LNHDA, CDR2 SQIVND (reference sequence). The CDR3 runs 11 residues. V was trimmed by 6 bases and J by 6 bases, leaving 8 bases between them. The CDR3 bases are TGTGCCAGTAGGAAGGGAGATGGCTACACCTTC. It codes for CASRKGDGYTF. Looking up the rest from reference TRBV19 and TRBJ1-2 gives the full variable domain: DGGITQSPKYLFRKEGQNVTLSCEQNLNHDAMYWYRQDPGQGLRLIYYSQIVNDFQKGDIAEGYSVSREKKESFPLTVTSAQKNPTAFYLCASRKGDGYTFGSGTRLTVV.

This clone was picked up a small number of times. This chain uses TRBV27 with TRBJ1-4, with a weak D call TRBD1 (5 bases). The CDR3 length is 18 residues. The germline V gene encodes CDR1 MNHEY and CDR2 SMNVEV (reference sequence). Trimming left V 5 bases short and J 12 bases short, with 31 bases between. The CDR3 spells CASSHNRFVAAALGELFF. For the CDR3, the DNA is TGTGCCAGCAGTCATAACAGATTCGTCGCGGCGGCCTTAGGGGAACTGTTTTTT.

This clone showed up just once. A much larger clone differs by one base, so this may be a read error. The genes are TRBV11-2 and TRBJ2-3, with 9 positions matching TRBD2. This CDR3 contains 15 residues. The germline V gene encodes CDR1 SGHAT and CDR2 FQNNGV. V shed 2 bases, J shed 0 bases, and the junction held 0 bases outside the gene matches. The CDR3 nucleotides read TGTGCCAGCAGCTTACTAGCGGGGAGCACAGATACGCAGTATTTT. Its protein is CASSLLAGSTDTQYF.

The chain uses TRBV7-2 and TRBJ2-5; TRBD2 is a possible D gene (5 bases). The CDR3 loop spans 13 amino acids. The ends were cut back, 1 base at V and 3 bases at J, with 6 bases in the middle. Germline V lookup: CDR1 SGHTA, CDR2 FQGNSA. The CDR3 sequence: CASSLGRKETQYF. The DNA for the CDR3 is TGTGCCAGCAGCTTAGGGAGGAAAGAGACCCAGTACTTC.

The chain carries TRBV7-9 and TRBJ2-3; 10 bases align to TRBD2. The trim removed 1 base at V and 0 bases at J, leaving 7 bases unmatched. CDR3 length: 18 residues. Germline V gene sequence: CDR1 SEHNR, CDR2 FQNEAQ (reference sequence). CDR3 in amino acids: CASSLGLRLAGSTDTQYF. For the CDR3, the DNA is TGTGCCAGCAGCTTAGGCTTGCGACTAGCGGGTAGCACAGATACGCAGTATTTT. Full variable domain (outside the CDR3, taken from reference TRBV7-9 and TRBJ2-3): DTGVSQNPRHKITKRGQNVTFRCDPISEHNRLYWYRQTLGQGPEFLTYFQNEAQLEKSRLLSDRFSAERPKGSFSTLEIQRTEQGDSAMYLCASSLGLRLAGSTDTQYFGPGTRLTVL.

The chain couples TRBV9 to TRBJ1-1, with 9 bases fitting TRBD1. V gave up 4 bases and J gave up 4 bases; unmatched junction bases: 11. The CDR3 consists of 16 residues. Germline lookup yields CDR1 SGDLS and CDR2 YYNGEE. CDR3 residues: CASSRGTGIRTTEAFF. For the CDR3, the DNA is TGTGCCAGCAGCAGAGGGACAGGGATAAGGACCACTGAAGCTTTCTTT.

This chain links TRBV3-1 (or the pseudogene TRBV3-2) with TRBJ1-2; 9 nucleotides line up with TRBD1. Germline lookup yields CDR1 LGHDT and CDR2 YNNKEL (reference sequence). The CDR3 has 16 amino acids. Losses at the gene ends were 0 bases for V and 4 bases for J; bases not matched to a gene: 6. CDR3 loop: CASSQDGGQGSYGYTF. CDR3 DNA: TGTGCCAGCAGCCAAGATGGGGGACAGGGTAGCTATGGCTACACCTTC.

This clone was found a few times. The chain couples TRBV15 to TRBJ2-2; 10 bases are shared with TRBD2. Germline V gene sequence: CDR1 LNHNV, CDR2 YYDKDF (reference sequence). CDR3 length: 15 residues. V shed 5 bases and J 4 bases; nucleotides not matched to a gene: 4. In DNA, the CDR3 is TGTGCCACCAGCCGCGGACTAGCGGCCACCGGGGAGCTGTTTTTT. It yields the protein CATSRGLAATGELFF.

The chain carries TRBV7-8 and TRBJ1-5; D remains unclear. This CDR3 region has 15 residues. Between the trimmed V and J ends, which lost 4 bases and 5 bases, there was a span of 15 bases. CDR1 and CDR2 from the germline V gene are SGHVS and FQNEAQ. The chain's CDR3 is CASSSGWREDQPQHF. CDR3 nucleotide sequence: TGTGCCAGCAGCTCTGGTTGGCGGGAGGATCAGCCCCAGCATTTT. The whole variable domain, remainder taken from reference TRBV7-8 and TRBJ1-5, is GAGVSQSPRYKVAKRGQDVALRCDPISGHVSLFWYQQALGQGPEFLTYFQNEAQLDKSGLPSDRFFAERPEGSVSTLKIQRTQQEDSAVYLCASSSGWREDQPQHFGDGTRLSIL.

This sequence joins TRBV11-2 and TRBJ2-1, with 8 positions matching TRBD1. Germline CDR1 reads SGHAT; CDR2 reads FQNNGV. V lost 0 bases, J lost 7 bases, and 8 bases stayed unmatched. The CDR3 is 16 residues long. The CDR3 DNA sequence: TGTGCCAGCAGCTTAGAGGGGAGACAGGGGTGGAATGAGCAGTTCTTC. The encoded protein is CASSLEGRQGWNEQFF.

The rearrangement joins TRBV7-2 to TRBJ2-4, with TRBD2 as a possible D gene (5 bases). Germline-derived CDR1 and CDR2 are SGHTA and FQGNSA. Trimming removed 5 bases from V and 3 bases from J, with 11 bases in between. The CDR3 totals 14 residues. CDR3 sequence (DNA): TGTGCCAGCAGCACCGGACTGCACAAAAACATTCAGTACTTC. Amino acid sequence: CASSTGLHKNIQYF.

This clone was recorded once. The sample carries other DNA sequences with the same CDR3. The chain recombines TRBV4-1 with TRBJ2-7, with 8 bases matching TRBD1. The germline V gene has CDR1 MGHRA and CDR2 YSYEKL. The junction had 17 bases not matched to a gene; V was cut back by 0 bases and J by 4 bases. The CDR3 has 19 residues. CDR3 DNA: TGCGCCAGCAGCCAAGATCCGAGGGGGCAGGGGGCCCCAACATACGAGCAGTACTTC. The encoded protein is CASSQDPRGQGAPTYEQYF.

The V call is TRBV7-2, the J call TRBJ2-7; a weak D match, TRBD1 (6 bases). Germline values: CDR1 SGHTA, CDR2 FQGNSA. The V end was cut by 5 bases, the J end by 4 bases, with 15 bases between. The CDR3 totals 14 residues. The CDR3 bases are TGTGCCAGCAGCCCACAGACAGGCGAATACGAGCAGTACTTC. It encodes CASSPQTGEYEQYF.